These 5 T cell receptor beta chains originate from one sample sequenced in a study of blood T cells in healthy people across ages. Together with a sample-barcoded 5' primer, a J-beta primer mix was included in a second PCR lasting about 7 to 12 cycles. One entry per CDR3 protein results from TCRdb running MiXCR on the 5' RACE reads. The top ten hold less than 2.5% of the sample, which has roughly 2 million distinct CDR3 sequences, approximately 50% seen once. Material for sequencing was blood. The receptors shown here come from a woman aged 40 to 50 in good health.

The CDR3 protein is CASSSYNPYEQYF. The CDR3, as DNA: TGTGCCAGCAGTTCTTACAACCCCTACGAGCAGTACTTC. This chain connects TRBV28 to TRBJ2-7; no clear D gene. Trimming removed 4 bases from V and 2 bases from J, with 9 bases in between. CDR1 and CDR2 from the germline V gene are MDHEN and SYDVKM. The CDR3 covers 13 residues.

This clonotype was counted only a few times. The V gene is TRBV29-1, the J gene TRBJ2-7, with D possibly being TRBD1 or TRBD2 (5 bases each). The V end was cut by 7 bases, the J end by 7 bases, with 17 bases between. Germline V gene data show CDR1 as SQVTM and CDR2 as ANQGSEA. CDR3 size: 12 residues. CDR3: CSARTSWGEQYF. DNA for the CDR3: TGCAGCGCTAGGACCTCCTGGGGGGAGCAGTACTTC.

This clonotype was observed a few times. The chain couples TRBV20-1 to TRBJ2-1; perhaps D is TRBD1 or TRBD2 (5 bases each). The length of the CDR3 is 16 residues. The germline V gene has CDR1 DFQATT and CDR2 SNEGSKA (reference sequence). Trimming shortened V by 1 base and J by 0 bases, and 13 bases separated the two germline ends. CDR3 residues: CSARGDRRSSYNEQFF. The CDR3 region has the DNA TGCAGTGCTAGAGGGGACCGGCGTAGCTCCTACAATGAGCAGTTCTTC.

The chain recombines TRBV7-2 with TRBJ1-2; D perhaps matches TRBD1 (5 bases). Trimming removed 6 bases at V and 0 bases at J, with 8 bases between. Germline assignment: CDR1 SGHTA and CDR2 FQGNSA. This CDR3 is 13 amino acids long. In DNA, the CDR3 is TGTGCCAGCAGTTGGGGGACTAACTATGGCTACACCTTC. It translates to CASSWGTNYGYTF.

In its sample, this clonotype was seen a few times. This chain links TRBV7-2 with TRBJ2-1, with 14 bases that match TRBD2. Looked up from germline, CDR1 is SGHTA and CDR2 is FQGNSA. The CDR3 extends over 15 amino acids. V lost 6 bases to trimming and J lost 6 bases; unmatched junction nucleotides: 4. CDR3 sequence: CASRTSGGAVNEQFF. The CDR3 coding sequence is TGTGCCAGCAGGACTAGCGGGGGGGCCGTCAATGAGCAGTTCTTC. Filled out from reference TRBV7-2 and TRBJ2-1, the complete variable domain reads GAGVSQSPSNKVTEKGKDVELRCDPISGHTALYWYRQSLGQGLEFLIYFQGNSAPDKSGLPSDRFSAERTGGSVSTLTIQRTQQEDSAVYLCASRTSGGAVNEQFFGPGTRLTVL.